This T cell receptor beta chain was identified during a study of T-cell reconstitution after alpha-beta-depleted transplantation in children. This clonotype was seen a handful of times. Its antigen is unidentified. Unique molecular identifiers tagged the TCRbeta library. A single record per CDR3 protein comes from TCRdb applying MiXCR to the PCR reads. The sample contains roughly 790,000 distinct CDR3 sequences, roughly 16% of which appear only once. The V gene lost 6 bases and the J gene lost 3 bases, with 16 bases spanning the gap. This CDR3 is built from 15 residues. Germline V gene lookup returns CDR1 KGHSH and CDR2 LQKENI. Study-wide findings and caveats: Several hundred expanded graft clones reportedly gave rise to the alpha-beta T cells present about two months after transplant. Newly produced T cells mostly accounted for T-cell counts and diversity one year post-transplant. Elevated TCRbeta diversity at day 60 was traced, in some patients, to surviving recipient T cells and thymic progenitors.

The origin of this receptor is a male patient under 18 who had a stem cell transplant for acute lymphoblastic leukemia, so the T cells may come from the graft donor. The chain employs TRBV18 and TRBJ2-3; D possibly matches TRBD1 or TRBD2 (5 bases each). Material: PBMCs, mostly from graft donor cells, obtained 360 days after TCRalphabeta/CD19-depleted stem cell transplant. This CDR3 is CASSPGALMTDTQYF. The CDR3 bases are TGTGCCAGCTCCCCCGGGGCCCTCATGACAGATACGCAGTATTTT.